These 8 T cell receptor beta chains share one sample of origin, sequenced in a study of T cell responses to AZD1222 COVID-19 vaccine. Measured with immunoSEQ multiplex PCR; TCRdb has only the in-frame clones, and not every one. The table lists about 120,000 clones, around 83% of them singletons. Sequences were derived from peripheral blood, sampled 28 days after the second AZD1222 dose. Receptors originate from an adult who received the AZD1222 COVID-19 vaccine.

The CDR3 is CASSYPTGQNSPLHF. CDR3 bases: TGTGCCAGCAGTTACCCGACGGGACAGAATTCACCCCTCCACTTT. This sequence joins TRBV6-2 or TRBV6-3 and TRBJ1-6; 7 bases align to TRBD1. The CDR3 loop spans 15 amino acids. J lost 7 bases, V lost 2 bases, and 5 bases had no gene match. Germline CDR1 is MNHEY and CDR2 is SVGEGT.

V is TRBV27 and J is TRBJ2-5; D may be TRBD1 or TRBD2 (6 bases each). Germline CDR1 and CDR2: MNHEY and SMNVEV (reference sequence). The length of the CDR3 is 15 residues. Trimming took 6 bases from V and 5 from J, leaving 19 bases between them. The CDR3 DNA reads as TGTGCCAGCAGGCTTTACGTGGGGGGCCGGGAGACCCAGTACTTC. This gives the protein CASRLYVGGRETQYF.

This chain links TRBV7-3 with TRBJ1-1; D is uncertain. CDR3 size: 14 residues. The germline V and J ends were trimmed by 4 bases and 5 bases, with 14 bases remaining between them. Germline loops: CDR1 SGHTA, CDR2 FQGTGA. The CDR3 DNA is TGTGCCAGCAGCTCTCAAGTGGGGTTGACTGAAGCTTTCTTT. Amino acid sequence: CASSSQVGLTEAFF.

The genes are TRBV30 and TRBJ2-7, with TRBD1 identical over 9 bases. This CDR3 region has 13 residues. Per the germline V gene, CDR1 is GTSNPN and CDR2 is SVGIG (reference sequence). The J segment lost 0 bases and the V segment lost 8 bases, leaving 5 bases of the junction unmatched. As DNA, the CDR3 is TGTGCCGGCCGGGACAGGGCCTCCTACGAGCAGTACTTC. As protein: CAGRDRASYEQYF.

This clone was observed a few times. The gene calls are TRBV5-1 and TRBJ1-2; TRBD1 agrees at 7 bases. The junction had 3 bases not matched to a gene; V was cut back by 0 bases and J by 4 bases. Germline CDR1 reads SGHRS; CDR2 reads YFSETQ. This CDR3 has 14 amino acids. In DNA, the CDR3 is TGCGCCAGCAGCTTGGGGACAGGCGCCTATGGCTACACCTTC. It is translated as CASSLGTGAYGYTF.

This clone has only one observation. V gene TRBV6-5 combines with J gene TRBJ1-1; D is perhaps TRBD1 (5 bases). CDR3 length: 13 residues. Germline CDR1 MNHEY, CDR2 SVGAGI. Trimming took 7 bases from V and 4 from J, leaving 13 bases between them. The DNA for the CDR3 is TGTGCCAGCATGACAGAGGGCTTCACTGAAGCTTTCTTT. Its protein is CASMTEGFTEAFF.

The chain employs TRBV7-9 and TRBJ1-1; tentatively, D is TRBD1 (5 bases). The length of the CDR3 is 12 residues. The V end was cut by 3 bases, the J end by 11 bases, with 13 bases between. Per germline, CDR1 SEHNR and CDR2 FQNEAQ (reference sequence). The CDR3 here is CASSLGTGRAFF. The CDR3 region has the DNA TGTGCCAGCAGCTTGGGGACCGGGAGGGCTTTCTTT.

The chain recombines TRBV5-4 with TRBJ2-1; 7 bases fit TRBD2. CDR1 is SGHNT, CDR2 YYREEE, per germline (reference sequence). V shed 5 bases, J shed 6 bases, and the junction held 11 bases outside the gene matches. This CDR3 region has 15 residues. Here the CDR3 reads CASSPPGTKSNEQFF. The CDR3 DNA sequence: TGTGCCAGCAGTCCCCCCGGGACTAAAAGCAATGAGCAGTTCTTC.